The entry below describes one TCR beta chain. Taking its sample share into account, this clonotype is medium-sized (0.01 to 0.1%). The clone's antigen remains unknown. The input lacks base qualities; no much larger clone sits a single base away. In the germline V gene, CDR1 corresponds to SQVTM and CDR2 to ANQGSEA. Compared with germline, V lacks 6 bases and J lacks 5 bases; bases without a gene match: 7. The CDR3 starts with the cysteine, ends with the phenylalanine, and has 15 residues. Just CDR3 DNA is preserved here, 45 bases in frame from base 1. This record belongs to a study of read filtering for tumor transcriptome and immune sequencing (dated by TCRdb to the early 2020s). For the study in its entirety: The cohort had around 16 male and 15 or so female patients with a mean age of around 69 years, ranging from about 45 to 85. By revised international staging, roughly 8 patients were R-ISS I, about 16 were R-ISS II and roughly 7 were R-ISS III. After DNase treatment, whole-transcriptome libraries were prepared with the TruSeq RNA Access Library Prep Kit. Per sample, about 4 to 11 million TCR-region mapped reads were obtained with IR-seq, compared with only about 80 to 1,400 with RNA-seq. Using the same bone marrow samples, the study ran both targeted immune repertoire sequencing and bulk whole-transcriptome sequencing and then compared the TCR repertoires from each method. A main aim was a read-filtering strategy for immune repertoire data, specifically whether clonotypes supported by a single read should be removed.

What the work shows at the level of the full study, not this receptor alone: Clonotypes were captured by IR-seq at much higher depth and more reliably than by RNA-seq, and smaller IR-seq throughput was sufficient for identification of most shared clonotypes. The sorted CD138-negative fraction was a mixed bone marrow immune population, not purified T cells. When single-read clonotypes were removed, the proportions of shared clonotypes in IR-seq and RNA-seq correlated more strongly. In IR-seq, approximately 82% of clonotypes but about 4% of total reads were represented by single-read clonotypes, whereas in RNA-seq, approximately 73% of clonotypes and around 47% of reads were represented by single-read clonotypes.

Bone marrow was sampled from every patient at the time of active disease. Bone marrow mononuclear cells were isolated by Ficoll-Hypaque density gradient centrifugation. Myeloma plasma cells were removed and CD138-negative cells were obtained by negative selection following labeling with CD138 magnetic microbeads on a MACS separator. Flow cytometry with CD138 antibodies on an Attune NxT was used to check how pure the isolated cells were. Total RNA was extracted using TRIzol reagent and was quantified on a NanoDrop spectrophotometer. Paired RNA-seq and IR-seq were performed on each patient's CD138-negative bone marrow sample. TCR libraries were constructed from 400 ng RNA using the Immunoverse kit, and molecular barcoded adaptors covering alpha/delta and beta/gamma chains were employed. The same RNA used for transcriptome sequencing was used for TCR library preparation. An Illumina HiSeq 4000 with 2 x 150 cycles was used to sequence the TCR libraries. Regarding the original processing steps: MiXCR aligned TCR reads to human V, D, J and C references and assembled the aligned reads into CDR3 clonotypes, with quality filtering and error correction included. The tcR package in R was used for analysis of clonotype counts and gene usage diversity. Raw mapping reads were checked after the RNA-seq reads had been mapped by STAR aligner version 2.5.3a onto the human GRCh37 genome. To test how sequencing depth affected the clonotypes detected, IR-seq fastq files were randomly downsampled with Seqtk 1.3. The public sequencing data were trimmed at Q25 with fastp and processed into clonotypes with MiXCR by TCRdb, which kept only in-frame beta chains. Every distinct CDR3 protein forms one entry, paired with its most common genes and DNA. The V and J calls, along with clone size, are taken from TCRdb and not from the paper's own processing. This sample has over 50,000 distinct CDR3 sequences in its table, and about 15% of those were observed once. The biggest ten clones account for 45% to 50% of the sample.

Input material: a population of CD138-negative cells sorted from bone marrow. The label giving this sample's cell subset or site can be read as: bone marrow mononuclear cells depleted of CD138+ plasma/myeloma cells by negative magnetic selection. The rearrangement combines TRBV29-1 with TRBJ2-2, with 12 bases matching TRBD2. The TCR was taken from a donor aged 40 or older with multiple myeloma. Here the CDR3 is given as CSVTGTSGFTGELFF. The sequenced DNA is TGCAGCGTAACTGGGACTAGCGGGTTTACCGGGGAGCTGTTTTTT.